These T cell receptor beta chains were read from a single sample in a study of T cell responses to AZD1222 COVID-19 vaccine. Data came from immunoSEQ multiplex PCR; TCRdb stores just in-frame clones and leaves some out. In the table there are 99,000 or so clones, over 85% of which are singletons. The source was peripheral blood, collected on day 0 of AZD1222 vaccination. The origin of the receptors is an adult in good health. Each CDR3 is given with its conserved first and last residue. A D gene is named only where the DNA matches it firmly. Expanded clones get a size class; other rows say once, few or many, or leave the size out.

d_call	v_call	clone_size	cdr3_length	j_call	cdr3_aa	cdr3_nt
.	TRBV14	.	16	TRBJ2-7	CASSHEYGTGNYEQYF	TGTGCCAGCAGCCATGAATATGGGACGGGGAACTACGAGCAGTACTTC
TRBD1	TRBV13	.	15	TRBJ2-7	CASSSGDRGIEEQYF	TGTGCCAGCAGCTCCGGGGACAGGGGGATCGAAGAGCAGTACTTC
TRBD1	TRBV7-2	.	14	TRBJ1-1	CASSRQGLDTEAFF	TGTGCCAGCAGCAGACAGGGATTGGACACTGAAGCTTTCTTT
TRBD1	TRBV2	.	15	TRBJ1-4	CASTIEGQGREKLFF	TGTGCCAGCACGATAGAGGGACAGGGGCGAGAAAAACTGTTTTTT
.	TRBV4-1	.	15	TRBJ2-1	CASSQRTDTYNEQFF	TGCGCCAGCAGCCAACGCACAGACACCTACAATGAGCAGTTCTTC
.	TRBV4-2	.	15	TRBJ1-3	CASSQDRVSGNTIYF	TGTGCCAGCAGCCAAGATAGGGTTTCTGGAAACACCATATATTTT
.	TRBV10-3	.	15	TRBJ2-2	CAISESLKNTGELFF	TGTGCCATCAGTGAGTCTTTAAAGAACACCGGGGAGCTGTTTTTT
.	TRBV5-1	.	15	TRBJ1-4	CASSPGGTEGEKLFF	TGCGCCAGCAGCCCCGGGGGGACGGAGGGTGAAAAACTGTTTTTT
.	TRBV11-2	.	14	TRBJ2-7	CASSKWGEPYEQYF	TGTGCCAGCAGCAAGTGGGGGGAGCCTTACGAGCAGTACTTC
.	TRBV7-2	.	13	TRBJ2-4	CASSPNPGDIQYF	TGTGCCAGCAGCCCTAATCCGGGCGACATTCAGTACTTC
.	TRBV7-8	.	15	TRBJ1-3	CASSSTGLSGNTIYF	TGTGCCAGCAGTTCAACGGGACTCTCTGGAAACACCATATATTTT
.	TRBV21-1	few	14	TRBJ1-1	CASKYGQGNTEAFF	TGTGCCAGCAAGTACGGACAGGGTAACACTGAAGCTTTCTTT
.	TRBV30	.	13	TRBJ2-7	CAWADRRLYEQYF	TGTGCCTGGGCCGACAGGAGACTTTACGAGCAGTACTTC
.	TRBV4-3	.	14	TRBJ2-1	CASSQDRSYNEQFF	TGCGCCAGCAGCCAAGACAGGTCCTACAATGAGCAGTTCTTC
.	TRBV7-9	.	14	TRBJ1-4	CASSFDVHNEKLFF	TGTGCCAGCAGCTTTGACGTACATAATGAAAAACTGTTTTTT
.	TRBV19	.	13	TRBJ2-7	CASSEGHRYEQYF	TGTGCCAGTAGTGAGGGACACCGCTACGAGCAGTACTTC
TRBD1	TRBV11-3	.	13	TRBJ1-2	CASSRRQGGGYTF	TGTGCCAGCAGCAGACGACAGGGCGGCGGCTACACCTTC
.	TRBV6-4	.	15	TRBJ2-3	CASSDSGAGTDTQYF	TGTGCCAGCAGTGACTCCGGGGCCGGCACAGATACGCAGTATTTT
.	TRBV7-8	.	14	TRBJ2-5	CASSNRAPGETQYF	TGTGCCAGCAGCAACCGGGCCCCCGGGGAGACCCAGTACTTC
.	TRBV10-1	few	13	TRBJ2-7	CASSESGRREQYF	TGCGCCAGCAGCGAGTCGGGAAGAAGGGAGCAGTACTTC
.	TRBV6-1	.	16	TRBJ2-5	CASSERARMRQETQYF	TGTGCCAGCAGTGAGCGGGCCAGGATGCGACAAGAGACCCAGTACTTC
.	TRBV10-3	.	14	TRBJ1-3	CAISADSSGNTIYF	TGTGCCATCAGTGCGGACAGCTCTGGAAACACCATATATTTT
TRBD1	TRBV7-2	.	16	TRBJ1-2	CASSLAGTGGSYGYTF	TGTGCCAGCAGCTTAGCAGGGACAGGGGGTAGCTATGGCTACACCTTC
.	TRBV15	.	13	TRBJ2-7	CATSGAISYEQYF	TGTGCCACCAGCGGCGCCATATCTTACGAGCAGTACTTC
.	TRBV3-1/TRBV3-2	.	13	TRBJ2-7	CASSQDLVYEQYF	TGTGCCAGCAGCCAAGATTTAGTCTACGAGCAGTACTTC
.	TRBV9	.	15	TRBJ2-2	CASCPGLGATGELFF	TGTGCCAGCTGCCCGGGGCTCGGGGCCACCGGGGAGCTGTTTTTT
.	TRBV18	.	14	TRBJ2-3	CASSPSATADTQYF	TGTGCCAGCTCACCGAGCGCGACTGCAGATACGCAGTATTTT
.	TRBV11-2	.	17	TRBJ2-2	CASSLRGLAIHTGELFF	TGTGCCAGCAGCTTACGAGGTCTAGCGATCCACACCGGGGAGCTGTTTTTT
.	TRBV4-2	.	15	TRBJ1-2	CASSQERTPNYGYTF	TGTGCCAGCAGCCAAGAGCGGACACCCAACTATGGCTACACCTTC
.	TRBV6-6	.	14	TRBJ1-6	CASSYRAEHSPLHF	TGTGCCAGCAGTTATCGGGCAGAGCATTCACCCCTCCACTTT
.	TRBV11-2	.	15	TRBJ2-7	CASSLVLGNTYEQYF	TGTGCCAGCAGCTTAGTGTTAGGAAACACATACGAGCAGTACTTC
TRBD1	TRBV14	few	13	TRBJ1-1	CASSQLRDSEAFF	TGTGCCAGCAGCCAACTCCGGGACAGTGAAGCTTTCTTT
TRBD2	TRBV25-1	.	16	TRBJ2-7	CASSAPGTSETYEQYF	TGTGCCAGCAGTGCCCCCGGGACTAGCGAGACCTACGAGCAGTACTTC
.	TRBV7-3	.	14	TRBJ2-1	CASSSDSSYNEQFF	TGTGCCAGCAGCTCGGACTCTTCCTACAATGAGCAGTTCTTC
TRBD1	TRBV5-1	.	15	TRBJ2-1	CASSRPGTGVNEQFF	TGCGCCAGCAGCCGACCCGGGACAGGGGTAAATGAGCAGTTCTTC
TRBD1	TRBV15	.	16	TRBJ2-2	CATSRDKGAGTGELFF	TGTGCCACCAGCAGAGATAAGGGGGCAGGGACCGGGGAGCTGTTTTTT
.	TRBV27	.	13	TRBJ2-1	CASKFSGERREFF	TGTGCCAGCAAATTCTCGGGCGAGAGAAGGGAGTTCTTC
.	TRBV5-1	once	16	TRBJ2-1	CASSRTGSTGGNEQFF	TGCGCCAGCAGCAGGACAGGTTCTACCGGGGGGAATGAGCAGTTCTTC
.	TRBV4-3	many	14	TRBJ1-2	CASSQDPGGYGYTF	TGCGCCAGCAGCCAAGATCCGGGCGGCTATGGCTACACCTTC
.	TRBV9	.	12	TRBJ1-6	CASSLTGLPLHF	TGTGCCAGCAGCCTGACTGGCTTGCCCCTCCACTTT
.	TRBV2	.	16	TRBJ2-7	CASRNPAGLSSYEQYF	TGTGCCAGCAGAAACCCCGCAGGGCTAAGCTCCTACGAGCAGTACTTC
.	TRBV3-1/TRBV3-2	.	13	TRBJ2-3	CASSALVTDTQYF	TGTGCCAGCAGCGCCCTGGTCACAGATACGCAGTATTTT
.	TRBV7-5	.	18	TRBJ1-5	CARSLDSPLLDSNQPQHF	TGTGCCAGAAGCTTAGACAGCCCGCTACTCGATAGCAATCAGCCCCAGCATTTT